This T cell receptor (beta chain) was sequenced for a study of T cell repertoires in cytomegalovirus infection. Overall study: Indications of both CMV infection and matching HLA type were provided by public TCR beta signatures.

Via MiXCR, TCRdb re-called the reads, giving one row per CDR3 protein. The data show approximately 160,000 distinct CDR3 sequences, approximately 17% seen once. With respect to this clonotype: Its antigen is undetermined.

The ends were cut back, 4 bases at V and 6 bases at J, with 27 bases in the middle. There are 18 residues in the CDR3. Germline assignment: CDR1 SEHNR and CDR2 FQNEAQ (reference sequence). The study's findings and limits: The ex vivo response was dominated by HLA-C-restricted CMV-specific TCR beta clonotypes. There were carriers of CMV plus the relevant HLA, and cumulative public TCR beta family frequency identified them.

The source of this sequence is a human donor in good health (CMV status not recorded). Some clones in this sample may be carry-over from other donors' samples. Sequencing was performed on CD8+ T cells from PBMCs. The rearrangement joins TRBV7-9 to TRBJ2-5, with D perhaps matching TRBD1 or TRBD2 (6 bases each). The CDR3, as DNA: TGTGCCAGCAGCTCCGGGAGCAGAACTGAGACAGGAGGAAAGACCCAGTACTTC. This translates into CASSSGSRTETGGKTQYF.